A selection of T cell receptor beta chains follows, all from one sample in a study of blood T cell repertoires in COVID-19. The method was immunoSEQ multiplex PCR; TCRdb's version includes in-frame clones alone and lacks a portion of them. Of more than 25,000 clones listed, about 90% are singletons. The sample taken for sequencing was peripheral blood. The receptor set was obtained from a middle-aged woman with active or convalescent COVID-19. Both conserved end residues are part of each CDR3. D genes are given only for firm matches. Some rows mark clone size as missing; the rest say once, few, many or name a class of expanded clone.

D,size,J,length,V,CDR3,DNA
-,few,TRBJ1-1,14,TRBV9,CASSVDSSSAEAFF,TGTGCCAGCAGCGTAGATTCGTCGTCGGCTGAAGCTTTCTTT
TRBD1,-,TRBJ1-6,15,TRBV30,CAWSPPGTGPSPLHF,TGTGCCTGGAGTCCCCCAGGGACAGGCCCTTCACCCCTCCACTTT
TRBD1,-,TRBJ2-3,15,TRBV7-6,CASSPGQPATDTQYF,TGTGCCAGCAGCCCGGGACAGCCAGCGACAGATACGCAGTATTTT
-,-,TRBJ2-5,13,TRBV7-9,CASSLEGDETQYF,TGTGCCAGCAGCTTAGAGGGAGACGAGACCCAGTACTTC
-,-,TRBJ1-3,13,TRBV15,CATSQHPRDTIYF,TGTGCCACCAGCCAGCACCCTAGAGACACCATATATTTT
-,-,TRBJ2-7,16,TRBV30,CAWRAAGKPVPYEQYF,TGTGCCTGGAGGGCCGCAGGGAAACCTGTCCCCTACGAGCAGTACTTC
TRBD1,-,TRBJ1-1,16,TRBV5-1,CASSLAPDRANTEAFF,TGCGCCAGCAGCTTGGCCCCAGACAGGGCGAACACTGAAGCTTTCTTT
TRBD1,-,TRBJ2-2,15,TRBV19,CASSIQRQGAGELFF,TGTGCCAGTAGTATACAACGGCAGGGGGCCGGGGAGCTGTTTTTT
-,-,TRBJ1-1,11,TRBV28,CASSFTYEAFF,TGTGCCAGCAGTTTTACATATGAAGCTTTCTTT
TRBD2,-,TRBJ2-1,14,TRBV6-5,CASTLAGTPSEQFF,TGTGCCAGCACATTAGCGGGGACCCCCAGTGAGCAGTTCTTC
-,once,TRBJ1-6,18,TRBV15,CATSPRDGSSSYNSPLHF,TGTGCCACCAGCCCTAGGGACGGGAGTAGCTCCTATAATTCACCCCTCCACTTT
-,-,TRBJ2-3,15,TRBV2,CASSVVQARTDTQYF,TGTGCCAGCAGTGTAGTACAGGCGAGGACAGATACGCAGTATTTT
-,-,TRBJ1-2,13,TRBV29-1,CSAAGDRRPGYTF,TGCAGCGCCGCAGGGGACCGGCGACCTGGCTACACCTTC
-,-,TRBJ2-1,19,TRBV7-6,CASSLPDRGLVGEASEQFF,TGTGCCAGCAGCTTACCGGACAGGGGACTAGTGGGGGAGGCTAGTGAGCAGTTCTTC
-,-,TRBJ2-5,14,TRBV5-4,CASSSPRLYGDQYF,TGTGCCAGCAGCTCACCGAGACTATACGGTGACCAGTACTTC
TRBD1,-,TRBJ2-7,15,TRBV5-4,CASSPGQGASYEQYF,TGTGCCAGCAGCCCGGGACAGGGGGCATCCTACGAGCAGTACTTC
-,-,TRBJ1-2,14,TRBV28,CASSSIPGDYGYTF,TGTGCCAGCAGTTCCATCCCGGGGGACTATGGCTACACCTTC
TRBD2,few,TRBJ2-1,15,TRBV4-1,CASSPGSLLAGQQFF,TGCGCCAGCAGCCCCGGTTCGTTGCTAGCGGGTCAGCAGTTCTTC
-,-,TRBJ1-2,14,TRBV3-1/TRBV3-2,CASSQDSGTDGYTF,TGTGCCAGCAGCCAAGATAGCGGCACGGATGGCTACACCTTC
TRBD1,-,TRBJ2-7,15,TRBV7-9,CASSFPPGQGYEQYF,TGTGCCAGCAGCTTTCCCCCGGGACAGGGCTACGAGCAGTACTTC
-,-,TRBJ2-2,13,TRBV24-1,CATSAPGSGELFF,TGTGCCACCAGTGCCCCGGGGTCCGGGGAGCTGTTTTTT
-,few,TRBJ1-6,16,TRBV4-2,CASSEEGDGGISPLHF,TGTGCCAGCAGCGAAGAAGGGGACGGCGGGATTTCACCCCTCCACTTT
TRBD1,-,TRBJ1-1,13,TRBV7-8,CASSSTGYAEAFF,TGTGCCAGCAGCTCGACAGGGTACGCTGAAGCTTTCTTT
TRBD2,once,TRBJ2-3,17,TRBV5-1,CASSPPLLAGGTDTQYF,TGCGCCAGCAGCCCCCCGTTACTAGCGGGGGGCACAGATACGCAGTATTTT
TRBD1,-,TRBJ1-1,13,TRBV11-3,CASSFQGDTEAFF,TGTGCCAGCAGTTTTCAGGGGGATACTGAAGCTTTCTTT
-,-,TRBJ2-1,13,TRBV6-5,CASSRQQYNEQFF,TGTGCCAGCAGTCGGCAACAGTACAATGAGCAGTTCTTC
TRBD2,-,TRBJ2-1,15,TRBV3-1/TRBV3-2,CASSQELAGANEQFF,TGTGCCAGCAGCCAAGAGCTAGCGGGAGCGAATGAGCAGTTCTTC
-,-,TRBJ1-4,15,TRBV28,CASSLAWATNEKLFF,TGTGCCAGCAGTTTGGCGTGGGCGACTAATGAAAAACTGTTTTTT
-,-,TRBJ1-2,16,TRBV27,CASSLSFPGGYYGYTF,TGTGCCAGCAGTTTATCATTCCCCGGAGGGTACTATGGCTACACCTTC
TRBD2,once,TRBJ2-1,14,TRBV29-1,CSVDLGGGYNEQFF,TGCAGCGTTGACCTCGGCGGGGGGTACAATGAGCAGTTCTTC
TRBD1,-,TRBJ1-2,14,TRBV28,CASSLGDRARGYTF,TGTGCCAGCAGCCTAGGGGACAGGGCGAGAGGCTACACCTTC
TRBD2,-,TRBJ2-3,16,TRBV9,CASSATSGFGTDTQYF,TGTGCCAGCAGCGCAACTAGCGGCTTTGGCACAGATACGCAGTATTTT
TRBD2,few,TRBJ2-1,15,TRBV27,CASSLFGGGGNEQFF,TGTGCCAGCAGTTTATTTGGCGGGGGGGGGAATGAGCAGTTCTTC
TRBD1,-,TRBJ2-7,15,TRBV9,CASSDPGQGSYEQYF,TGTGCCAGCAGCGACCCGGGACAGGGATCCTACGAGCAGTACTTC
TRBD1,-,TRBJ1-2,16,TRBV5-1,CASSPSLGGFGYGYTF,TGCGCCAGCAGCCCATCACTAGGGGGCTTTGGATATGGCTACACCTTC
TRBD1,-,TRBJ1-1,16,TRBV6-6,CASSYGTGGANTEAFF,TGTGCCAGCAGTTACGGTACAGGGGGCGCGAACACTGAAGCTTTCTTT
-,-,TRBJ1-4,16,TRBV15,CATSRDRGRRREKLFF,TGTGCCACCAGCAGAGATCGAGGCAGAAGGAGGGAAAAACTGTTTTTT
-,-,TRBJ2-4,15,TRBV10-3,CAISESAGLENIQYF,TGTGCCATCAGTGAGTCGGCAGGCCTTGAAAACATTCAGTACTTC
-,-,TRBJ1-2,13,TRBV5-1,CASSPGSNYGYTF,TGCGCCAGCAGCCCGGGTAGTAACTATGGCTACACCTTC
TRBD1,-,TRBJ2-7,14,TRBV4-3,CASSPDRGRLGQYF,TGCGCCAGCAGCCCGGACAGGGGTCGACTCGGGCAGTACTTC
-,-,TRBJ1-1,13,TRBV19,CASSIKGDTEAFF,TGTGCCAGTAGTATAAAAGGGGACACTGAAGCTTTCTTT
-,few,TRBJ1-6,18,TRBV4-2,CASSQESSQGMFNSPLHF,TGTGCCAGCAGCCAAGAGTCGTCCCAGGGGATGTTTAATTCACCCCTCCACTTT
TRBD1,-,TRBJ2-2,15,TRBV5-1,CASSSDRGHGGELFF,TGCGCCAGCAGCTCAGACAGGGGGCATGGCGGGGAGCTGTTTTTT
-,-,TRBJ1-1,13,TRBV30,CAWSVREVTEAFF,TGTGCCTGGAGTGTCCGCGAGGTCACTGAAGCTTTCTTT
TRBD2,once,TRBJ2-7,17,TRBV5-5,CASSLAFSGVSFYEQYF,TGTGCCAGCAGCTTGGCATTTAGCGGGGTGAGCTTCTACGAGCAGTACTTC
TRBD1,few,TRBJ1-2,15,TRBV5-8,CASSLYGQEVGGYTF,TGTGCCAGCAGCTTGTATGGACAGGAGGTCGGTGGCTACACCTTC
TRBD2,-,TRBJ2-7,16,TRBV7-2,CASSLDTSGRAYEQYF,TGTGCCAGCAGCTTAGATACTAGCGGGAGGGCCTACGAGCAGTACTTC
TRBD2,-,TRBJ2-7,15,TRBV6-6,CASSSPGLASYEQYF,TGTGCCAGCAGCTCCCCCGGACTAGCTTCCTACGAGCAGTACTTC
TRBD1,-,TRBJ1-2,16,TRBV7-9,CASSFPSSGGDYGYTF,TGTGCCAGCAGCTTTCCTTCTTCAGGGGGCGACTATGGCTACACCTTC
TRBD1,-,TRBJ1-1,14,TRBV11-3,CASSLGQGKAEAFF,TGTGCCAGCAGCTTAGGACAGGGGAAGGCTGAAGCTTTCTTT
TRBD1,once,TRBJ2-7,14,TRBV18,CASSPVTGVYEQYF,TGTGCCAGCTCACCAGTGACAGGGGTCTACGAGCAGTACTTC
-,-,TRBJ2-1,15,TRBV28,CASSSSGSSYNEQFF,TGTGCCAGCAGTTCCTCGGGGAGCTCCTACAATGAGCAGTTCTTC
TRBD2,-,TRBJ2-7,14,TRBV5-6,CASSFGTSSYEQYF,TGTGCCAGCAGCTTTGGGACTAGCTCCTACGAGCAGTACTTC
TRBD2,-,TRBJ2-2,15,TRBV29-1,CSVVTSGGNTGELFF,TGCAGCGTTGTTACCAGCGGGGGAAACACCGGGGAGCTGTTTTTT
TRBD1,-,TRBJ1-2,15,TRBV6-5,CASRADREANYGYTF,TGTGCCAGCAGGGCCGACAGGGAGGCTAACTATGGCTACACCTTC
TRBD1,once,TRBJ2-7,16,TRBV11-1,CASRNGQGSSAYEQYF,TGTGCCAGCAGAAACGGACAGGGATCGTCCGCCTACGAGCAGTACTTC
-,-,TRBJ1-1,14,TRBV25-1,CASGATGYIAEAFF,TGTGCCAGCGGGGCCACAGGGTATATCGCTGAAGCTTTCTTT
TRBD1,-,TRBJ2-7,13,TRBV12-5,CASGPTGVYEQYF,TGTGCTAGTGGCCCAACAGGGGTCTACGAGCAGTACTTC
TRBD1,-,TRBJ1-4,16,TRBV28,CASSLYGQGAREKLFF,TGTGCCAGCAGTTTATATGGGCAGGGGGCGCGTGAAAAACTGTTTTTT